This T cell receptor (beta chain) was captured in a study of blood T cells in healthy people across ages. Study-wide results and caveats: Long-lived donors carried more naive CD4+ cells and greater diversity than aged donors.

The V and J ends lost 0 bases and 11 bases, in that order; junction bases with no gene match: 9. Germline CDR1 and CDR2: SGHDN and FVKESK. This CDR3 has 14 amino acids. Remarks on this clonotype: Its matching antigen is unknown.

A second PCR of roughly 7 to 11 cycles used a sample-barcoded 5' primer and a J-beta primer mix. Each cDNA molecule was tagged by a template-switch adaptor that had 12 random nucleotides. A single record per CDR3 protein comes from TCRdb applying MiXCR to the 5' RACE reads. The top ten clones hold less than 20% of a sample with around 800,000 distinct CDR3 sequences, about 42% of them seen once. With each sample, at least 6 micrograms of total RNA were extracted. Sequencing was carried out using blood. The V gene is TRBV14, the J gene TRBJ1-1, with 7 bases that match TRBD1. The source is an older man in good health. The CDR3 DNA reads TGTGCCAGCAGCCAAGATCGGGGACAGAATGCGGCTTTCTTT. The encoded protein is CASSQDRGQNAAFF.